These 24 T cell receptor beta chains came from one sample sequenced in a study of response to subunit inactivated influenza vaccine. Each CDR3 protein is one row after TCRdb ran MiXCR on the RT-PCR reads. The sample consists of 500,000 to 650,000 distinct CDR3 sequences, about 7.6% of them appearing once. Sequencing was performed on PBMCs from blood, taken 23 to 25 months after vaccination. The receptors shown here come from a man aged 50 to 69 who received an inactivated influenza vaccine.

This clonotype has ten or more counts. The chain employs TRBV24-1 and TRBJ2-1; tentative D call: TRBD1 (6 bases). The V end was cut by 1 base, the J end by 4 bases, with 13 bases between. Germline-derived CDR1 and CDR2 are KGHDR and SFDVKD. This CDR3 has 16 amino acids. For the CDR3, the DNA is TGTGCCACCAGTGATTTCCCAGGGGTGGGTTACAATGAGCAGTTCTTC. It codes for CATSDFPGVGYNEQFF.

At least ten counts were recorded for this clonotype. The chain joins TRBV20-1 to TRBJ1-3, with TRBD1 identical over 7 bases. In germline, CDR1 is DFQATT, CDR2 SNEGSKA (reference sequence). The CDR3 loop spans 12 amino acids. With 6 bases clipped from V and 5 bases from J, the junction kept 4 bases outside the gene matches. CDR3 sequence reads: CSAVQGRNTIYF. CDR3 sequence (DNA): TGCAGTGCCGTACAGGGGCGAAACACCATATATTTT.

The chain employs TRBV20-1 and TRBJ2-1; 7 bases align to TRBD1. The CDR3 has 14 amino acids. Germline V gene data show CDR1 as DFQATT and CDR2 as SNEGSKA (reference sequence). The junction had 12 bases not matched to a gene; V was cut back by 4 bases and J by 9 bases. CDR3 in DNA: TGCAGTGCTAAAGACAGGGCTGTTTATCCTGAGCAGTTCTTC. It specifies CSAKDRAVYPEQFF.

This clonotype was counted ten times or more. The rearrangement joins TRBV28 to TRBJ1-1, with TRBD1 identical over 7 bases. There are 13 residues in the CDR3. The J segment lost 5 bases and the V segment lost 6 bases, leaving 6 bases of the junction unmatched. Germline CDR1 and CDR2: MDHEN and SYDVKM. The CDR3 nucleotides read TGTGCCAGCAGAAGGGGGCGAAATACTGAAGCTTTCTTT. As protein: CASRRGRNTEAFF.

This clonotype appeared many times. The genes are TRBV6-6 and TRBJ1-2, with D possibly being TRBD1 (6 bases). CDR1 and CDR2 (germline): MNHNY, SVGAGI (reference sequence). Between the trimmed V and J ends, which lost 7 bases and 4 bases, there was a span of 10 bases. This CDR3 comprises 12 residues. CDR3 loop: CASIQGSYGYTF. CDR3 in DNA: TGTGCCAGCATTCAGGGGAGCTATGGCTACACCTTC.

The table lists this clonotype with many counts. The chain joins TRBV20-1 to TRBJ1-3; D gene uncertain. The CDR3 extends over 21 amino acids. V lost 2 bases, J lost 0 bases, and 29 bases lay in between. Germline assignment: CDR1 DFQATT and CDR2 SNEGSKA (reference sequence). Here the CDR3 reads CSARNPNTATTHSFSGNTIYF. The CDR3 DNA sequence: TGCAGTGCTAGAAATCCGAATACAGCCACCACTCACAGCTTCTCTGGAAACACCATATATTTT.

Only a few counts were recorded for this clonotype. This rearrangement joins TRBV27 to TRBJ1-2, with 7 bases identical to TRBD1. Germline loops: CDR1 MNHEY, CDR2 SMNVEV (reference sequence). Trimming took 6 bases from V and 0 from J; bases not matched to a gene: 16. The CDR3 extends over 18 amino acids. This CDR3 is CASRQLSLGQAANYGYTF. Here the CDR3 DNA reads TGTGCCAGCAGACAACTTTCCCTTGGACAGGCAGCTAACTATGGCTACACCTTC.

The table lists this clonotype with a few counts. The gene calls are TRBV5-1 and TRBJ2-2; D perhaps matches TRBD2 (6 bases). This CDR3 has 14 amino acids. The V gene lost 7 bases and the J gene lost 5 bases, with 15 bases spanning the gap. Germline lookup yields CDR1 SGHRS and CDR2 YFSETQ. CDR3 bases: TGCGCCAGCTATTCCGGGAGAAGGACCGGGGAGCTGTTTTTT. Its translation: CASYSGRRTGELFF.

The table lists this clonotype with many counts. The chain couples TRBV20-1 to TRBJ1-1; D is perhaps TRBD1 (5 bases). The germline V gene has CDR1 DFQATT and CDR2 SNEGSKA (reference sequence). This CDR3 is 13 amino acids long. V shed 5 bases and J shed 4 bases, with 14 bases lying between them. The CDR3 spells CSARYFGGTEAFF. The CDR3 DNA reads TGCAGTGCTCGGTATTTTGGGGGCACTGAAGCTTTCTTT.

Ten or more counts support this clonotype. This chain connects TRBV4-3 to TRBJ2-1; the D is unclear. The germline V gene has CDR1 LGHNA and CDR2 YSLEER. This CDR3 contains 15 residues. V was shortened by 0 bases and J by 2 bases, with 8 bases between the two germline ends. The DNA for the CDR3 is TGCGCCAGCAGCCAAGAACCCACGGCCTACAATGAGCAGTTCTTC. Translated: CASSQEPTAYNEQFF.

DNA of the CDR3: TGCAGCGTCCCCGGAGGGGGTTATGAGCAGTTCTTC. Protein product: CSVPGGGYEQFF. The chain employs TRBV29-1 and TRBJ2-1, with D tentatively TRBD1 or TRBD2 (6 bases each). CDR1 and CDR2 from the germline V gene are SQVTM and ANQGSEA. The V and J ends lost 6 bases and 8 bases respectively, with 14 bases between them. The CDR3 loop spans 12 amino acids.

This clonotype was observed a handful of times. The J gene is TRBJ1-6, the V gene TRBV4-3; D is uncertain. The CDR3 extends over 15 amino acids. Germline lookup yields CDR1 LGHNA and CDR2 YSLEER. Trimming stripped 0 bases from V and 8 bases from J, with 11 bases between. In nucleotides, the CDR3 is TGCGCCAGCAGCCAAGATTGGGGAAGGGATTCACCCCTCCACTTT. Encoded protein: CASSQDWGRDSPLHF.

Of note for this clonotype: An end of the junction does not agree with germline; a read error may underlie this. The chain uses TRBV20-1 and TRBJ1-1; weak D call: TRBD1 (6 bases). The CDR3 is made up of 13 amino acids. Germline lookup yields CDR1 DFQATT and CDR2 SNEGSKA (reference sequence). CDR3: CRASGGARTEAFF. CDR3 coding DNA: TGCAGGGCTAGTGGGGGGGCAAGGACTGAAGCTTTCTTT.

This clonotype was seen many times. The chain uses TRBV29-1 and TRBJ1-1, with a weak D call TRBD1 (5 bases). Between the trimmed V and J ends, which lost 2 bases and 5 bases, there was a span of 12 bases. The CDR3 loop spans 13 amino acids. The V gene's germline CDR1 is SQVTM and CDR2 ANQGSEA. The CDR3 reads CSVELVGRTEAFF. The DNA of the CDR3 is TGCAGCGTTGAATTAGTGGGGCGGACTGAAGCTTTCTTT.

The chain carries TRBV19 and TRBJ1-1; a weak D match, TRBD1 (6 bases). CDR1 is LNHDA, CDR2 SQIVND, per germline (reference sequence). The CDR3 spans 14 residues. The V and J ends lost 7 bases and 7 bases respectively, with 19 bases between them. The DNA for the CDR3 is TGTGCCAGTACCCCCAGAGGGGGGCATAGTGAAGCTTTCTTT. Protein product: CASTPRGGHSEAFF.

The chain joins TRBV20-1 to TRBJ2-1; D gene uncertain. CDR3 size: 12 residues. From germline, CDR1 is DFQATT and CDR2 SNEGSKA (reference sequence). The V gene lost 0 bases and the J gene lost 8 bases, with 8 bases spanning the gap. For the CDR3, the DNA is TGCAGTGCTAGAGATCTCAGGTATGAGCAGTTCTTC. This gives the protein CSARDLRYEQFF.

This clonotype came up many times. In DNA, the CDR3 is TGTGCCAGCAGTAAACCCAGGGAGAGCTCCTACGAGCAGTACTTC. Protein: CASSKPRESSYEQYF. The rearrangement links TRBV28 to TRBJ2-7; D assignment may be TRBD1 or TRBD2 (5 bases each). Trimming removed 5 bases at V and 0 bases at J, with 14 bases between. The CDR3 consists of 15 residues. The germline gives CDR1 MDHEN, CDR2 SYDVKM.

This clonotype has ten or more counts. The chain joins TRBV5-6 to TRBJ2-1; TRBD2 might be the D (6 bases). CDR1 is SGHDT and CDR2 is YYEEEE in the germline V gene. V gave up 0 bases and J gave up 3 bases, with 13 bases separating them. The CDR3 extends over 16 amino acids. CDR3 sequence: CASSLVGGEVYNEQFF. The DNA of the CDR3 is TGTGCCAGCAGCTTGGTCGGAGGGGAGGTCTACAATGAGCAGTTCTTC. Looking up the rest from reference TRBV5-6 and TRBJ2-1 gives the full variable domain: DAGVTQSPTHLIKTRGQQVTLRCSPKSGHDTVSWYQQALGQGPQFIFQYYEEEERQRGNFPDRFSGHQFPNYSSELNVNALLLGDSALYLCASSLVGGEVYNEQFFGPGTRLTVL.

This chain joins TRBV29-1 and TRBJ2-7; TRBD1 matches at 7 bases. This CDR3 spans 13 amino acids. Germline values: CDR1 SQVTM, CDR2 ANQGSEA. V lost 2 bases to trimming and J lost 0 bases; unmatched junction nucleotides: 1. CDR3 nucleotides: TGCAGCGTTGAAACAGGGGACTCCTACGAGCAGTACTTC. It encodes CSVETGDSYEQYF.

The chain links TRBV7-8 to TRBJ2-3, with 7 bases that match TRBD2. V was pared by 2 bases and J by 6 bases, with 17 bases of the junction left unmatched. CDR3 length: 18 residues. Germline CDR1 is SGHVS and CDR2 is FQNEAQ. This CDR3 reads CASSLPPGLAALSDTQYF. DNA of the CDR3: TGTGCCAGCAGCTTACCGCCCGGGCTAGCGGCGCTTAGCGATACGCAGTATTTT.

This clonotype was counted ten times or more. The chain combines TRBV15 with TRBJ2-3, with TRBD2 matching over 8 bases. Germline trimming cut 0 bases from V and 7 bases from J; bases unmatched to any gene: 15. This CDR3 contains 18 residues. Germline CDR1 is LNHNV and CDR2 is YYDKDF (reference sequence). The CDR3 DNA sequence: TGTGCCACCAGCAGAGATCCGCCCCTGGCGGGGGGCCTCTATACGCAGTATTTT. Amino acid sequence: CATSRDPPLAGGLYTQYF.

The CDR3 here is CASSPGTRGGSDEQFF. CDR3 DNA sequence: TGTGCCAGCAGCCCCGGGACTAGGGGAGGAAGCGATGAGCAGTTCTTC. V gene TRBV7-2 combines with J gene TRBJ2-1; 8 positions agree with TRBD2. The germline CDR1 and CDR2 sequences are SGHTA and FQGNSA. The CDR3 sequence is 16 residues long. Trimming at V came to 5 bases and at J to 8 bases, leaving 14 bases not matched to a gene. Complete variable domain (other parts from reference TRBV7-2 and TRBJ2-1): GAGVSQSPSNKVTEKGKDVELRCDPISGHTALYWYRQSLGQGLEFLIYFQGNSAPDKSGLPSDRFSAERTGGSVSTLTIQRTQQEDSAVYLCASSPGTRGGSDEQFFGPGTRLTVL.

This chain links TRBV6-2 or TRBV6-3 with TRBJ1-5; D is undetermined. Per the germline V gene, CDR1 is MNHEY and CDR2 is SVGEGT. This CDR3 is built from 15 residues. Trimming shortened V by 0 bases and J by 5 bases, and 11 bases separated the two germline ends. CDR3: CASSYSPQNHQPQHF. The DNA for the CDR3 is TGTGCCAGCAGTTACTCACCGCAGAATCATCAGCCCCAGCATTTT.

This clonotype turned up a few times. This CDR3 reads CASSLDLGTGVYEQYF. In DNA form, the CDR3 reads TGTGCCAGCAGCTTAGACCTCGGGACAGGGGTTTACGAGCAGTACTTC. This chain connects TRBV7-2 to TRBJ2-7; the match to TRBD1 covers 10 bases. V trimming: 1 base; J trimming: 4 bases; junction bases outside the gene matches: 7. The germline V gene has CDR1 SGHTA and CDR2 FQGNSA. The CDR3 extends over 16 amino acids.